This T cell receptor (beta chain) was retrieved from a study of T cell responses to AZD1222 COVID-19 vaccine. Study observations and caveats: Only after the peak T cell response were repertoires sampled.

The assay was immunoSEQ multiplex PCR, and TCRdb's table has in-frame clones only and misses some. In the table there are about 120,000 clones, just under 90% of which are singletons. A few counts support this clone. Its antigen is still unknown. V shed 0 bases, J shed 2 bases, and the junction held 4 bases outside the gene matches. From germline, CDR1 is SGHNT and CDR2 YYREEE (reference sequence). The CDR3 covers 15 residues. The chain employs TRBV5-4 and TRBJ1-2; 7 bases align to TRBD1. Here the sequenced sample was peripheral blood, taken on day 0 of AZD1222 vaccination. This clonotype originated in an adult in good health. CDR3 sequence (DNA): TGTGCCAGCAGCTTGGAGGCAGGGGGGAACTATGGCTACACCTTC. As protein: CASSLEAGGNYGYTF.